This T cell receptor (beta chain) emerged from a study of identifying expanded T cells in peripheral blood. The study's findings and limits: Approximately 1.1 clones differed between technical replicates, versus around 15 and 19 over time. Clone count variance between roughly 2-week samples rose with total template count.

Trimming took 5 bases from V and 10 from J; bases not matched to a gene: 8. Germline CDR1 reads LNHDA; CDR2 reads SQIVND (reference sequence). This CDR3 spans 16 amino acids. During the collection period, no donor immune events like infections were recorded. Clones were read by immunoSEQ multiplex PCR, and TCRdb kept only the in-frame ones, dropping some. The table includes about 100,000 clones, approximately 88% detected once. This clone has a single count. The target antigen is unknown. The TCR was taken from a person between 18 and 69 years old in good health. Sample: blood. The genes are TRBV19 and TRBJ2-1; TRBD2 aligns across 16 bases. The CDR3 loop reads CASSDPGLAGGREQFF. CDR3 in DNA: TGTGCCAGTAGTGATCCGGGACTAGCGGGAGGGCGGGAGCAGTTCTTC.